This T cell receptor (beta chain) was identified in a study of cytomegalovirus exposure and HLA in healthy donors. Regarding the study as a whole: An analysis was carried out at a later point. It showed that HLA-associated TCR beta chains were more clonally expanded than equally common non-associated chains. Investigators reported approximately 150 TCR beta chains as tied to cytomegalovirus. Presence/absence analyses treated sequencing depth as roughly uniform across donors.

The CDR3 has 15 residues. The germline gives CDR1 MNHEY, CDR2 SVGAGI. The J segment lost 0 bases and the V segment lost 5 bases, leaving 7 bases of the junction unmatched. Remarks on this clone: The antigen is unknown.

The PCR contained 60 Vbeta and 13 Jbeta primers. TCRdb's table, derived via immunoSEQ multiplex PCR, lists solely in-frame clones and lacks some. The sample contains 150,000 to 200,000 clones, 80% of which appear only once. The clonotype was recovered from a male donor in good health and CMV-seronegative. V usage is TRBV6-5 and J usage is TRBJ2-7; 7 bases are shared with TRBD2. Sequencing input: PBMCs. The DNA of the CDR3 is TGTGCCAGCAGTCGCTCCGGGGGGTCCTCCTACGAGCAGTACTTC. Protein product: CASSRSGGSSYEQYF.